The 22 T cell receptor beta chains in this list originate from one sample, sequenced in a study of cytotoxic CD8 clonotypes in ibrutinib-treated CLL. TCRdb keeps only in-frame clones here, not all; method: immunoSEQ multiplex PCR. Found here are approximately 150,000 clones, about 88% of them singletons; the top ten hold approximately 3%. The source material was PBMCs, sampled at disease progression, from a patient treated with ibrutinib. Source of these receptors: a human donor with chronic lymphocytic leukemia.

The rearrangement links TRBV2 to TRBJ1-1; tentatively, D is TRBD1 (6 bases). V lost 9 bases and J 10 bases, leaving 24 bases between the germline ends. This CDR3 has 14 amino acids. The germline V gene has CDR1 SNHLY and CDR2 FYNNEI. The CDR3 sequence is CARRRTVLDSRAFF. In nucleotides, the CDR3 is TGTGCCAGACGTCGGACAGTTTTAGACTCTCGAGCTTTCTTT.

This chain connects TRBV5-1 to TRBJ1-5; 7 bases map to TRBD1. Germline loops: CDR1 SGHRS, CDR2 YFSETQ. The CDR3 totals 15 residues. V gave up 5 bases and J gave up 0 bases; unmatched junction bases: 5. The CDR3 here is CASRPGTVSNQPQHF. The CDR3 DNA sequence: TGCGCCAGCAGGCCCGGGACAGTTAGCAATCAGCCCCAGCATTTT.

This rearrangement joins TRBV4-3 to TRBJ2-1; D uncertain. Germline V gene data show CDR1 as LGHNA and CDR2 as YSLEER. The CDR3 is 14 amino acids. Trimming stripped 3 bases from V and 8 bases from J, with 14 bases between. CDR3 nucleotide sequence: TGCGCCAGCAGCCAGGATCCGGCTGACCATGAGCAGTTCTTC. It specifies CASSQDPADHEQFF.

The chain joins TRBV27 to TRBJ2-7; 11 bases match TRBD1. The CDR3 is made up of 14 amino acids. J gave up 4 bases and V 8 bases, and 7 bases lay outside the gene matches. Germline V CDR1 and CDR2: MNHEY, SMNVEV (reference sequence). CDR3 region: CASSIGTGGYEQYF. CDR3 nucleotides: TGTGCCAGCTCCATCGGGACAGGGGGGTACGAGCAGTACTTC.

The rearrangement uses TRBV28 and TRBJ1-5, with a weak D call TRBD1 (5 bases). The CDR3 runs to 19 residues. V lost 2 bases to trimming and J lost 0 bases, with 20 bases between them. Germline CDR1 reads MDHEN; CDR2 reads SYDVKM. The CDR3 nucleotides are TGTGCCAGCAGTTTACCCAGTGCCGCGCGGGACTTTAGCAATCAGCCCCAGCATTTT. Its protein is CASSLPSAARDFSNQPQHF.

For the CDR3, the DNA is TGTGCCAGCAGCTTAGGCCAGGGGAGTACATACGAGCAGTACTTC. It specifies CASSLGQGSTYEQYF. V is TRBV11-2 and J is TRBJ2-7; perhaps TRBD1 as D (6 bases). This CDR3 region has 15 residues. Trimming removed 1 base from V and 4 bases from J, with 14 bases in between. Germline CDR1 SGHAT, CDR2 FQNNGV.

The chain carries TRBV5-1 and TRBJ2-5, with 8 bases aligning to TRBD2. With V trimmed by 2 bases and J by 5 bases, 5 bases remained unmatched. The CDR3 sequence is 14 residues long. Germline V gene sequence: CDR1 SGHRS, CDR2 YFSETQ. For the CDR3, the DNA is TGCGCCAGCAGCTTACCGGGACTAGGTGAGACCCAGTACTTC. Its protein product is CASSLPGLGETQYF.

CDR3: CASRKQGWGYEQYF. The CDR3 coding sequence is TGTGCCAGCAGGAAACAGGGATGGGGGTACGAGCAGTACTTC. V and J are TRBV5-6 and TRBJ2-7, with a possible D match to TRBD1 (6 bases). This CDR3 has 14 residues. Germline-derived CDR1 and CDR2 are SGHDT and YYEEEE. V was clipped by 5 bases and J by 4 bases, with 16 bases between them.

The rearrangement uses TRBV18 and TRBJ2-1; the match to TRBD1 covers 7 bases. From germline, CDR1 is KGHSH and CDR2 LQKENI. The CDR3 consists of 18 residues. With 3 bases clipped from V and 4 bases from J, the junction kept 15 bases outside the gene matches. CDR3 bases: TGTGCCAGCTCACCCCCGGGACAGACTGTTGCCGGTTACAATGAGCAGTTCTTC. It is translated as CASSPPGQTVAGYNEQFF.

The V gene is TRBV14, the J gene TRBJ2-1, with D possibly matching TRBD1 (5 bases). The length of the CDR3 is 17 residues. The germline V and J ends were trimmed by 4 bases and 2 bases, with 18 bases remaining between them. CDR1 and CDR2 (germline): SGHDN, FVKESK. Here the CDR3 reads CASSLYRQPLTYNEQFF. The CDR3 DNA reads as TGTGCCAGCAGCCTCTACCGACAGCCCTTAACCTACAATGAGCAGTTCTTC.

The chain joins TRBV10-3 to TRBJ1-4, with 10 bases fitting TRBD1. CDR3 length: 17 residues. V was clipped by 8 bases and J by 6 bases; unmatched bases: 15. The germline gives CDR1 ENHRY, CDR2 SYGVKD. The CDR3 loop is CAIPPGWTGGVDEKLFF. The CDR3 DNA reads TGTGCCATCCCTCCGGGATGGACAGGGGGAGTAGATGAAAAACTGTTTTTT.

The chain carries TRBV5-6 and TRBJ1-5, with TRBD1 as a possible D gene (5 bases). The length of the CDR3 is 15 residues. Deletions cut 3 bases from V and 4 bases from J, with 14 bases between. Germline values: CDR1 SGHDT, CDR2 YYEEEE. CDR3 sequence (DNA): TGTGCCAGCAGCTCGTGGGGGACCCCTAATCAGCCCCAGCATTTT. Protein sequence: CASSSWGTPNQPQHF.

The V and J genes are TRBV18 and TRBJ1-5; TRBD1 matches 7 bases. Germline-derived CDR1 and CDR2 are KGHSH and LQKENI. Trimming removed 6 bases from V and 0 bases from J; junction bases left unmatched: 8. The CDR3 is 16 residues long. The CDR3 bases are TGTGCCAGCTCCGCCAATGCAGGGGGTAGCAATCAGCCCCAGCATTTT. Its translation is CASSANAGGSNQPQHF. Full variable domain (remainder filled in from reference TRBV18 and TRBJ1-5): NAGVMQNPRHLVRRRGQEARLRCSPMKGHSHVYWYRQLPEEGLKFMVYLQKENIIDESGMPKERFSAEFPKEGPSILRIQQVVRGDSAAYFCASSANAGGSNQPQHFGDGTRLSIL.

Written as DNA, the CDR3 is TGTGCCAGCAGCGTCGGGGACCGATATGGCTACACCTTC. It is translated as CASSVGDRYGYTF. This chain joins TRBV9 and TRBJ1-2, with TRBD1 as a possible D gene (5 bases). The CDR3 spans 13 residues. The germline CDR1 and CDR2 sequences are SGDLS and YYNGEE. Trimming stripped 2 bases from V and 5 bases from J, with 10 bases between.

This clone was seen just once. V usage is TRBV28 and J usage is TRBJ2-2; D remains unclear. Trimming shortened V by 5 bases and J by 5 bases, and 12 bases separated the two germline ends. The germline V gene has CDR1 MDHEN and CDR2 SYDVKM. The CDR3 is 14 residues long. The CDR3 coding sequence is TGTGCCAGCAGTCCTCGCCCTGAAACCGGGGAGCTGTTTTTT. Its protein is CASSPRPETGELFF.

This sequence joins TRBV7-2 and TRBJ2-1, with D possibly called TRBD1 or TRBD2 (5 bases each). Trimming left V 3 bases short and J 3 bases short, with 9 bases between. Germline V CDR1 and CDR2: SGHTA, FQGNSA. The CDR3 totals 14 residues. CDR3 sequence (DNA): TGTGCCAGCAGCTTCGGGGCCTTCTACAATGAGCAGTTCTTC. It yields the protein CASSFGAFYNEQFF. Full variable domain (missing parts from reference TRBV7-2 and TRBJ2-1): GAGVSQSPSNKVTEKGKDVELRCDPISGHTALYWYRQSLGQGLEFLIYFQGNSAPDKSGLPSDRFSAERTGGSVSTLTIQRTQQEDSAVYLCASSFGAFYNEQFFGPGTRLTVL.

V usage is TRBV27 and J usage is TRBJ2-3; D is undetermined. Germline CDR1 and CDR2: MNHEY and SMNVEV (reference sequence). This CDR3 region has 13 residues. The V and J ends lost 5 bases and 4 bases respectively, with 10 bases between them. CDR3 DNA: TGTGCCAGCAGTCCGAGGACGGCAGATACGCAGTATTTT. It codes for CASSPRTADTQYF.

V is TRBV4-1 and J is TRBJ1-2, with D possibly TRBD1 on 5 matching bases. With 2 bases removed from V and 4 bases from J, the gap between germline ends came to 20 bases. The V gene's germline CDR1 is MGHRA and CDR2 YSYEKL. The CDR3 length is 17 residues. Here the CDR3 reads CASSQPTLTGGGYGYTF. The CDR3 region has the DNA TGCGCCAGCAGCCAACCGACTCTGACCGGGGGGGGCTATGGCTACACCTTC.

The chain carries TRBV29-1 and TRBJ2-7; D gene ambiguous. Looked up from germline, CDR1 is SQVTM and CDR2 is ANQGSEA. V shed 0 bases and J shed 5 bases, with 14 bases lying between them. This CDR3 has 14 amino acids. The DNA for the CDR3 is TGCAGCGTTGAAGATCTCCCGGGTACCCACGAGCAGTACTTC. Translated: CSVEDLPGTHEQYF.

This clone was counted a single time. The rearrangement links TRBV27 to TRBJ2-5; D is unresolved. From germline, CDR1 is MNHEY and CDR2 SMNVEV (reference sequence). The CDR3 has 13 residues. V dropped 0 bases and J dropped 5 bases, with 7 bases sitting between them. The CDR3 DNA follows: TGTGCCAGCAGTTTATCGGGGTACGAGACCCAGTACTTC. It specifies CASSLSGYETQYF.

The CDR3 sequence is CASSTEGLAGVGTDTQYF. The CDR3 nucleotides read TGTGCCAGCAGCACTGAGGGACTAGCGGGAGTCGGCACAGATACGCAGTATTTT. The chain joins TRBV28 to TRBJ2-3; the match to TRBD2 covers 14 bases. CDR1 is MDHEN, CDR2 SYDVKM, per germline. The junction had 9 bases not matched to a gene; V was cut back by 6 bases and J by 1 base. The CDR3 sequence is 18 residues long.

V is TRBV6-5 and J is TRBJ1-1; possibly TRBD1 for D (6 bases). This CDR3 contains 15 residues. Trimming shortened V by 4 bases and J by 4 bases, and 16 bases separated the two germline ends. CDR1 is MNHEY and CDR2 is SVGAGI in the germline V gene. The chain's CDR3 is CASSFPTGFGTEAFF. The CDR3 nucleotides read TGTGCCAGCAGTTTCCCTACAGGGTTTGGCACTGAAGCTTTCTTT.